This entry is about one T cell receptor beta chain. Its binding antigen is unknown. No base quality information exists; no much larger clone differs at one position. The CDR3 goes from the cysteine to the phenylalanine over 19 residues. Only the CDR3 DNA is retained, 57 bases long and in frame from the first base. From a lookup of the germline V gene, CDR1 and CDR2 are SGHVS and FNYEAQ. V is trimmed back by 1 base and J by 5 bases, and the junction contains 15 bases that no gene match accounts for. The cohort comprised 666 healthy bone marrow donors. All cohort members were sampled while nominally healthy, although unrecorded immune exposures were likely present. The donor was CMV seronegative and belonged to the group of 352 seronegative cohort members. Each donor provided a peripheral blood sample, and peripheral blood mononuclear cells were used for TCR beta sequencing. Genomic DNA extraction from the blood cell samples was performed with the Qiagen DNeasy Blood Extraction Kit.

Library preparation employed the immunoSEQ multiplex PCR assay. For the multiplex PCR, a mixture combining 60 forward primers for TCR Vbeta segments and 13 reverse primers for TCR Jbeta segments was used. A multiplex PCR assay on genomic DNA amplified the CDR3 region of rearranged TCR beta genes. The Illumina HiSeq System was used to sequence the amplified TCR beta libraries as 87-base-pair reads. The original methods were these. In a later analysis, about 80 million unique TCR beta chains were counted across the roughly 610 repertoires, and roughly 11 million of these chains were shared by at least two donors. Raw reads were error-corrected and collapsed into unique sequences by a nearest-neighbor algorithm in which closely related sequences were merged to remove PCR and sequencing errors. V, D and J gene segments were assigned by aligning CDR3 sequences to IMGT reference sequences. For a sequence to be retained, a match of at least six nucleotides to both a V gene segment and a J gene segment was required. Rearrangements were classified as productive when the CDR3 lacked stop codons and remained in frame with V and J, and all other rearrangements were classified as non-productive. Following IMGT convention, CDR3 was defined as the stretch from the second conserved V-encoded cysteine up to the conserved J-encoded phenylalanine. In an earlier analysis of around 570 of the donors, sequences lacking an unambiguous match to a single V gene segment were excluded. An earlier analysis of a few hundred of the donors classified V segments as functional when productive rearrangements were above 56.7% and as segregating when the standard deviation between donors was above 5%. A statistical classification framework was built to diagnose cytomegalovirus status from the catalog of TCR beta chain sequences. In a later analysis, V and J genes were assigned by comparing TCR nucleotide sequences against IMGT/GENE-DB human TR gene sequences. A later analysis assigned CDR3 sequences and most-parsimonious VDJ recombination scenarios with the TCRdist pipeline. A later analysis defined each TCR beta chain by its CDR3 amino acid sequence plus V-gene family, and excluded reads lacking a unique V-gene family. In a later analysis, nearly 600 highly shared, low-generation-probability nucleotide sequences were removed to address suspected cross-contamination and a sequencing artifact. A later analysis calculated a clonal expansion index for each public chain from normalized within-repertoire ranks of inferred template counts. In a later analysis, generation probabilities were computed with a VDJ recombination model fitted to out-of-frame rearrangements, and the resulting probabilities were checked against IGoR. In a later analysis, TCR-TCR, TCR-HLA and TCR-CMV co-occurrence was scored with hypergeometric tests, and a repertoire-size bias correction was applied to TCR pairs. In a later analysis, false discovery rates were estimated by permuting HLA or CMV assignments 20 times. In a later analysis, co-occurring TCRs were grouped with DBSCAN, and TCRdist sequence similarity was added when clustering was performed within HLA-allele-positive subsets. For co-occurrence clustering, repertoires with fewer than 30,000 or more than 120,000 public chains were excluded, along with four or five repertoires with anomalous nucleotide sharing. TCRdb obtained this table from immuneACCESS and retained in-frame rearrangements with V and J assigned. These tables miss some clones; where compared with another copy, unresolved V genes account for less than half of the shortfall, and the remainder is unexplained. The D gene and trimming were derived from the DNA, and the V and J assignments and clone size from that table. The sample includes a few hundred thousand clones, with nearly 95% observed a single time. The top ten clonotypes cover roughly 1.6% of the sample.

This specimen belongs to a study of cytomegalovirus exposure and HLA in healthy donors (TCRdb year 2017). The study in broad terms: In an earlier analysis of approximately 640 of the donors, less than 350 Gb of sequence data and about 110 million unique TCR beta sequences from approximately 180 million T cells were reported. The T cell repertoires of under 700 subjects were profiled by immunosequencing and related to cytomegalovirus serostatus. The study aimed to test whether cataloging public T cell receptors could reveal signatures of past pathogen exposure. High-throughput TCR immunosequencing, statistical association of individual TCRs with disease status, and machine learning were combined to predict cytomegalovirus infection status. In a later genetic analysis, genome-wide SNP genotypes for 398 of the 666 donors were used, and that subset was treated as a discovery cohort. About 320 gigabases of sequencing data and 70 million to 85 million unique TCR sequences were included in an early release covering roughly 600 HLA-typed donors. Typing coverage varied by locus: roughly 620-630 donors for A, B, C, DRB1 and DQB1; roughly 500 for DQA1; approximately 610 for DPA1; roughly 450 for DPB1. On average, roughly 240,000 unique TCR beta nucleotide sequences were sequenced per donor among 398 genotyped donors of the cohort, with roughly 18% of those sequences being non-productive. Several DR-DQ haplotypes were handled as single units for association and clustering, since linkage in the cohort was strong. In an earlier analysis of 587 of the donors, high-throughput TCR beta sequencing was used to judge whether each TCR beta V gene segment behaved as functional or pseudogenic. Rather than using new phenotypic data, the later analysis identified candidate immune exposures from TCR beta sequences and from how often those sequences occurred across donors. All discovery cohort repertoires had been generated on a single sequencing platform. Alongside the repertoire data, information on donor age, sex, ethnicity and CMV serostatus was compiled. HLA typing included class I and class II loci at four-digit resolution. Along with the approximately 700-subject first cohort, a separate validation cohort of over a hundred different subjects was used. To study patterns of TCR occurrence, a later analysis re-analyzed previously published TCR beta repertoires from under 750 donors and added high-resolution HLA genotyping. Of the 300 to 400 genotyped donors, about 84% fell in the genetic ancestry cluster associated with self-reported Caucasian donors. What the research found in general, with its limitations: In a later genetic analysis, fewer N-insertions in productive TCRs were reported among donors in an Asian-associated ancestry cluster than the 666-donor mean. A later genetic analysis associated a missense DCLRE1C variant with V-gene and J-gene trimming of TCR beta chains, and an independent cohort replicated the association. A group of highly shared sequence variants was considered likely to be a technical artifact of the sequencing pipeline. Roughly uniform sequencing depth across donors was assumed in presence/absence analyses, although this assumption may not hold. In a later analysis, most CMV-associated TCR beta chains were found to appear HLA-restricted, with HLA associations seemingly driven largely by CMV exposure. A later analysis associated about 18,000 TCR beta sequences with specific HLA alleles at a false discovery rate of 0.05. The cohort was sequenced for TCR beta chains only, and without alpha or paired-chain data the features that could be detected were limited. Some IMGT-functional V segments, including TRBV6-2 and TRBV6-3, could not be told apart with the 87-base-pair reads, so those segments were excluded. A further reported finding was that TCR beta sequences accurately predicted the HLA-A and HLA-B alleles for most subjects in the first cohort. A few of the identified cytomegalovirus-associated TCR beta chains were confirmed in vitro to be specific for cytomegalovirus antigens. A later analysis found that TCR association rates varied across HLA loci, with DRB1 alleles showing the most associated TCRs and HLA-C alleles the fewest. Linkage disequilibrium might explain the correlated functional status among segregating V segments, but an unknown experimental factor could not be ruled out. The classifier was reported to diagnose cytomegalovirus status with high specificity and sensitivity in both the original and validation cohorts. Fewer than 20 rarely observed V segments, including chromosome 9 orphons, were excluded from the earlier analysis of several hundred of the donors because counts were too low. In an earlier analysis of 450 to 750 of the donors, most TCR beta V segments appeared in productive rearrangements about 90% or about 30% of the time, broadly matching IMGT annotations. In a later analysis, HLA-associated TCR beta chains were found to be more clonally expanded and to have lower generation probabilities than equally common non-associated chains. The authors suggested that the approach could potentially be generalized to other disease states and immunological phenotypes. Strong co-occurrence of HLA alleles, especially DR and DQ, made assigning TCR associations to individual alleles difficult. Most TCR sequences were seen in very few donors, while some public TCRs were found in many individuals. CMV serostatus was the only immune exposure information available for the cohort. The study listed 164 TCR beta chains as associated with cytomegalovirus. HLA typing was unavailable for some donors at each locus, so association tests used only the typed subset. In a later analysis, several top co-occurrence clusters were reported to appear linked to parvovirus B19, influenza, CMV and Epstein-Barr virus.

The specimen sequenced was PBMCs. The sequence came from a girl under 10 years old in good health and CMV-seronegative. Recombination connected TRBV7-6 to TRBJ1-2, and 11 bases in between align with TRBD1. The CDR3 is CASSLVQGQGAPLGYGYTF. In nucleotide form, the sequence is TGTGCCAGCAGCTTAGTTCAAGGACAGGGGGCGCCTTTGGGGTATGGCTACACCTTC.